The sample holds one count of the clone carrying this T cell receptor beta chain. In assigning cohorts, the study relied on participant-reported clinical history. V was pared by 0 bases and J by 2 bases, with 11 bases of the junction left unmatched. Germline CDR1 and CDR2: MGHRA and YSYEKL. The CDR3 length is 21 residues. This record comes from a study of blood T cell repertoires in COVID-19. Libraries were prepared by immunoSEQ multiplex PCR; TCRdb keeps only in-frame clonotypes and omits some of them. The sample holds about 180,000 clones, roughly 88% seen once. This chain connects TRBV4-1 to TRBJ2-3; 16 bases are a match to TRBD2. Sequenced input: PBMCs or T cells enriched from blood (not recorded which). The origin of this receptor is a woman under 30 who had recovered from COVID-19. CDR3 sequence (DNA): TGCGCCAGCAGCCAAGATCGGTTTACGGGACTAGCGGGGGGGTCCACAGATACGCAGTATTTT. Its protein product is CASSQDRFTGLAGGSTDTQYF.